This is a list of T cell receptor beta chains from one sample in a study of blood T cell repertoires in COVID-19. TCRdb's table, derived via immunoSEQ multiplex PCR, lists solely in-frame clones and lacks some. The profile shows approximately 300,000 clones, 90% of them singletons. The sequenced sample was peripheral blood. Receptors originate from a woman between 25 and 40 years old with COVID-19, enrolled during active disease. Both conserved end residues are part of each CDR3. A D gene is named only where the DNA matches it firmly. Rows give clone size only sometimes, using once, few, many, or a class for an expanded clone.

>TRBJ2-1|TRBD2|many|TRBV7-9
CASTVTSAHNEQFF
TGTGCCAGCACCGTCACTAGCGCGCACAATGAGCAGTTCTTC
>TRBJ2-1|TRBD2|.|TRBV7-6
CASSLARSSGAYNEQFF
TGTGCCAGCAGCTTAGCGCGGTCTAGCGGGGCATACAATGAGCAGTTCTTC
>TRBJ2-3|TRBD2|.|TRBV5-4
CASSLQAGGSTDTQYF
TGTGCCAGCAGCCTCCAAGCGGGAGGGAGCACAGATACGCAGTATTTT
>TRBJ2-5|TRBD2|once|TRBV28
CASSFSGGGETQYF
TGTGCCAGCAGTTTTTCGGGAGGAGGGGAGACCCAGTACTTC
>TRBJ2-7|.|.|TRBV4-3
CASSQEKFVGYYEQYF
TGCGCCAGCAGCCAAGAGAAATTCGTCGGGTACTACGAGCAGTACTTC
>TRBJ2-7|.|few|TRBV7-9
CASSREILGSYEQYF
TGTGCCAGCAGCCGGGAAATTTTGGGCTCCTACGAGCAGTACTTC
>TRBJ2-7|TRBD1|.|TRBV4-2
CASSQGTVYEQYF
TGTGCCAGCAGCCAGGGGACAGTTTACGAGCAGTACTTC
>TRBJ1-1|TRBD1|.|TRBV7-2
CASSLEGTGSTEAFF
TGTGCCAGCAGCTTAGAAGGGACAGGGAGCACTGAAGCTTTCTTT
>TRBJ2-3|TRBD1|.|TRBV7-9
CASSSGQGGTTDTQYF
TGTGCCAGCAGCTCTGGACAGGGGGGGACCACAGATACGCAGTATTTT
>TRBJ2-1|TRBD2|.|TRBV19
CASSQTSGHYNEQFF
TGTGCCAGTAGTCAGACTAGCGGGCACTACAATGAGCAGTTCTTC
>TRBJ1-2|TRBD1|.|TRBV5-5
CASSLSGGLSGYTF
TGTGCCAGCAGCTTGTCAGGGGGCCTGTCGGGCTACACCTTC
>TRBJ1-3|.|.|TRBV16
CASSQSPGNTIYF
TGTGCCAGCAGCCAATCCCCGGGAAACACCATATATTTT
>TRBJ1-1|.|.|TRBV6-5
CASSTGRYRSEAFF
TGTGCCAGCAGTACAGGACGGTATCGGTCTGAAGCTTTCTTT
>TRBJ2-7|TRBD1|.|TRBV7-3
CASSLFPSGTGRYEQYF
TGTGCCAGCAGCTTATTCCCCTCCGGGACAGGGCGGTACGAGCAGTACTTC
>TRBJ1-4|TRBD1|.|TRBV7-9
CASSFIRTGGGEKLFF
TGTGCCAGCAGCTTTATCCGGACAGGGGGCGGTGAAAAACTGTTTTTT
>TRBJ2-7|TRBD2|.|TRBV28
CASSPSASGAGHEQYF
TGTGCCAGCAGTCCCTCCGCGAGCGGGGCAGGCCACGAGCAGTACTTC
>TRBJ2-2|.|.|TRBV10-3
CATSEKSNGELFF
TGTGCCACGTCGGAGAAGAGTAACGGGGAGCTGTTTTTT
>TRBJ2-1|.|.|TRBV27
CASSPGSSYNEQFF
TGTGCCAGCAGTCCCGGGAGCTCCTACAATGAGCAGTTCTTC
>TRBJ1-4|TRBD1|.|TRBV2
CASSEGPRGLVEKLFF
TGTGCCAGCAGTGAAGGTCCTAGGGGGCTGGTTGAAAAACTGTTTTTT
>TRBJ2-1|TRBD2|.|TRBV3-1/TRBV3-2
CASSQDGLAGGYEQFF
TGTGCCAGCAGCCAAGACGGACTAGCGGGAGGGTATGAGCAGTTCTTC
>TRBJ2-1|.|.|TRBV2
CASSEILVGRNEQFF
TGTGCCAGCAGTGAAATTCTCGTCGGTCGCAATGAGCAGTTCTTC
>TRBJ1-1|.|.|TRBV6-2/TRBV6-3
CASSQGITEAFF
TGTGCCAGCAGTCAGGGAATCACTGAAGCTTTCTTT
>TRBJ2-7|TRBD2|.|TRBV6-5
CASSGLAGASYEQYF
TGTGCCAGCAGCGGACTAGCGGGTGCTTCCTACGAGCAGTACTTC
>TRBJ2-5|.|medium-sized|TRBV9
CASSVDSPSETQYF
TGTGCCAGCAGCGTAGATTCCCCGTCGGAGACCCAGTACTTC
>TRBJ1-1|.|.|TRBV27
CASSLLSNTEAFF
TGTGCCAGCAGTTTACTATCGAACACTGAAGCTTTCTTT
>TRBJ2-6|.|.|TRBV10-3
CAIMRQASGANVLTF
TGTGCCATCATGCGGCAAGCCTCTGGGGCCAACGTCCTGACTTTC
>TRBJ2-7|TRBD1|.|TRBV2
CASSLQGAGEQYF
TGTGCCAGCAGTTTACAGGGGGCGGGCGAGCAGTACTTC
>TRBJ2-2|TRBD2|.|TRBV5-1
CASSLGPTSGRDTGELFF
TGCGCCAGCAGCTTGGGCCCGACTAGCGGGAGGGATACCGGGGAGCTGTTTTTT
>TRBJ1-2|.|once|TRBV7-9
CASSLADSYGYTF
TGTGCCAGCAGCTTAGCGGACAGCTATGGCTACACCTTC
>TRBJ2-7|.|.|TRBV6-5
CASSYTPSLSEQYF
TGTGCCAGCAGTTACACGCCTAGTTTATCCGAGCAGTACTTC
>TRBJ1-1|.|once|TRBV7-3
CASSPSGENTEAFF
TGTGCCAGCAGCCCAAGCGGGGAGAACACTGAAGCTTTCTTT
>TRBJ2-3|TRBD2|.|TRBV6-5
CASSYDAGGEDTQYF
TGTGCCAGCAGTTACGATGCGGGAGGGGAAGATACGCAGTATTTT
>TRBJ2-4|TRBD1|once|TRBV25-1
CASSNGQGKNIQYF
TGTGCCAGCAGCAACGGACAGGGAAAAAACATTCAGTACTTC
>TRBJ2-7|TRBD1|.|TRBV5-1
CASSRDRAGEQYF
TGCGCCAGCAGCAGGGACAGGGCGGGAGAGCAGTACTTC
>TRBJ2-3|TRBD2|.|TRBV10-1
CASSLAGLTDTQYF
TGCGCCAGCAGCCTAGCGGGACTCACAGATACGCAGTATTTT
>TRBJ2-7|TRBD2|.|TRBV5-4
CASSPLSGRTSGVYEQYF
TGTGCCAGCAGCCCCCTGTCTGGGAGGACTAGCGGGGTTTACGAGCAGTACTTC
>TRBJ1-1|.|.|TRBV19
CASSTQGSLTEAFF
TGTGCCAGTAGTACCCAGGGGTCTCTCACTGAAGCTTTCTTT
>TRBJ1-1|TRBD1|.|TRBV18
CASSATGRNTEAFF
TGTGCCAGCTCAGCGACAGGGAGGAACACTGAAGCTTTCTTT